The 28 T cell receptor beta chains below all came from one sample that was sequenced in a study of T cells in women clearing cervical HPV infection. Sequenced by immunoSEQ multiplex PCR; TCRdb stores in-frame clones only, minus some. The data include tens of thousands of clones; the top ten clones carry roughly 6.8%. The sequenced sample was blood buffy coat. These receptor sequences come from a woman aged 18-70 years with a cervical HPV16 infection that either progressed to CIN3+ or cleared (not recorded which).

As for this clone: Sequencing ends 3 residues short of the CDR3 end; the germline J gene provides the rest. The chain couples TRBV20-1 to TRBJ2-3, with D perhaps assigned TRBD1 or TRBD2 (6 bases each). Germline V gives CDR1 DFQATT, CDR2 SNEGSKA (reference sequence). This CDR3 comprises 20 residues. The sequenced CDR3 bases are TGCAGTGCTCTAGAGGTGAAACAGGGCGGAGGGCTTTATAGCAATCAGCCG. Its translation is CSALEVKQGGGLYSNQP. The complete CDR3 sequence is CSALEVKQGGGLYSNQPQYF.

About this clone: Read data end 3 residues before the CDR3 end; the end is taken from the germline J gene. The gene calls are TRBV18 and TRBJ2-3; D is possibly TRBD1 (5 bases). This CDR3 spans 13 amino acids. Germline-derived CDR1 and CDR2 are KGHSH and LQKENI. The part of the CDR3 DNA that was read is TGTGCCAGCTCGCAGGGCGAGAATCAGCCG. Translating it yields CASSQGENQP. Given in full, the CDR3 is CASSQGENQPQYF.

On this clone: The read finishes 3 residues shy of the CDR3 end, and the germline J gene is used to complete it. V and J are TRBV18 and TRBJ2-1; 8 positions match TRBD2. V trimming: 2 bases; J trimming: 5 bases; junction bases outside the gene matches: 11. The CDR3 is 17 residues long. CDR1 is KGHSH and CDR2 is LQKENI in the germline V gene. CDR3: CASSPTLAGGINNEQFF. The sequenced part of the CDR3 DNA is TGTGCCAGCTCACCAACGCTTGCGGGGGGAATAAACAATGAG.

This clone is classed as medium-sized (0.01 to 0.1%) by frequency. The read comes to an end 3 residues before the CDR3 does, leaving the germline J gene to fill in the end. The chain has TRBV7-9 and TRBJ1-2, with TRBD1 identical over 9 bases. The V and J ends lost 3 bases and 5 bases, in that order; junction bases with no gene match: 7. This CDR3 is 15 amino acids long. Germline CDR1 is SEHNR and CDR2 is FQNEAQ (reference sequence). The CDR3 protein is CASSLSTQGAYGYTF. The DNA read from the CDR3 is TGTGCCAGCAGCTTGTCAACACAGGGGGCATATGGC.

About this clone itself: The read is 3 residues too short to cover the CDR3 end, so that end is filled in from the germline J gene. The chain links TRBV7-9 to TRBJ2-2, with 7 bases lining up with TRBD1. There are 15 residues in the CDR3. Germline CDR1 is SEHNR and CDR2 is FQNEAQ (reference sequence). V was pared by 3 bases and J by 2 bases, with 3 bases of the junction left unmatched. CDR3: CASSFQGDNTGELFF. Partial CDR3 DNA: TGTGCCAGCAGCTTTCAGGGGGATAACACCGGGGAG.

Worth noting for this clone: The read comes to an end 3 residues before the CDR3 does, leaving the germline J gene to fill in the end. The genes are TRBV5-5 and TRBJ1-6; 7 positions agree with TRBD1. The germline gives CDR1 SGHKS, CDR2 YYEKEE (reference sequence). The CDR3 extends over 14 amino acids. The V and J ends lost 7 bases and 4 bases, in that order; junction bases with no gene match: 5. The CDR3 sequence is CASFGTAYNSPLHF. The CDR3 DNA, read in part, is TGTGCCAGCTTCGGGACAGCATATAATTCACCC.

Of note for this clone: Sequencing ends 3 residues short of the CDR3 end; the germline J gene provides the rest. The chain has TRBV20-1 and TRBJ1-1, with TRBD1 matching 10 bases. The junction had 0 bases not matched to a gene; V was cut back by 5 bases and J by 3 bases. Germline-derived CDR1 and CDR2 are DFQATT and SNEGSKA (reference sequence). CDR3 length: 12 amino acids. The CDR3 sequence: CSAGQGDTEAFF. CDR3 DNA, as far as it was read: TGCAGTGCTGGACAGGGGGACACTGAA.

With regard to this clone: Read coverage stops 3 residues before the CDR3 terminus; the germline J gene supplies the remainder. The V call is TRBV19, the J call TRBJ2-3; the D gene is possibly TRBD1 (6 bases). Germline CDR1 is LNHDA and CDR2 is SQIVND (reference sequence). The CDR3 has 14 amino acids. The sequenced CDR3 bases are TGTGCCAGTAGTCCCGGACAGTTCAATCAGCCG. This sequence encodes CASSPGQFNQP. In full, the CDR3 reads CASSPGQFNQPQYF.

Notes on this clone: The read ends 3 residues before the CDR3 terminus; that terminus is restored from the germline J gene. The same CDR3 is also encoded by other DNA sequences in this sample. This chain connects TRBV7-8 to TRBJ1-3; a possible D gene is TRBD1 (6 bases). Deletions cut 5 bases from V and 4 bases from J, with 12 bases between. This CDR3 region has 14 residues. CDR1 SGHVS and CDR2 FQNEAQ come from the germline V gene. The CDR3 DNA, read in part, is TGTGCCAGCAGCCTACAGGGCTTAGGAAACACC. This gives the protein CASSLQGLGNT. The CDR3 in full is CASSLQGLGNTIYF.

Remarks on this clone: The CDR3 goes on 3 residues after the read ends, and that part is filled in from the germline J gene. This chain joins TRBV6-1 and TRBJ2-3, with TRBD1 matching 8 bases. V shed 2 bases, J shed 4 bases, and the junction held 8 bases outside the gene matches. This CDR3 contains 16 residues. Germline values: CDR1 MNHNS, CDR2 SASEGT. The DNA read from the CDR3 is TGTGCCAGCAGTGAACCGCGGACAGGGTTATCAGATACG. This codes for CASSEPRTGLSDT. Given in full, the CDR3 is CASSEPRTGLSDTQYF.

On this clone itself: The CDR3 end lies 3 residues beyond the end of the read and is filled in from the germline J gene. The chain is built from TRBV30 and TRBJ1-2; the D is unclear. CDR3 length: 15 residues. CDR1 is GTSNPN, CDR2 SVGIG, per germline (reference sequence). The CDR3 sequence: CAWTRLAGRYNDYTF. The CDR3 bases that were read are TGTGCCTGGACCAGACTAGCGGGAAGGTACAATGAC.

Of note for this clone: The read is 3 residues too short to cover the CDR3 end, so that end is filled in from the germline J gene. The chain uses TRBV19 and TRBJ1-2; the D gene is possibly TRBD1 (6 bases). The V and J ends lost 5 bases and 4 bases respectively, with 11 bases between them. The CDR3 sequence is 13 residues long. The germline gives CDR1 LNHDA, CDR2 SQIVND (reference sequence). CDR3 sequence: CASSETGGYGYTF. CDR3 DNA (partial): TGTGCCAGTAGTGAGACAGGTGGCTATGGC.

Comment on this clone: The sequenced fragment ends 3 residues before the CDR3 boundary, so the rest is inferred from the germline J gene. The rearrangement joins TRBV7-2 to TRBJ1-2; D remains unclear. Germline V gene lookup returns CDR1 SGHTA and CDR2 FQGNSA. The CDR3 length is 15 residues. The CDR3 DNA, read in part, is TGTGCCAGCAGCTATGGACTAGCGGGAGCCAATGAC. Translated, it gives CASSYGLAGAND. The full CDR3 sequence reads CASSYGLAGANDYTF.

The CDR3 region is CATSRDSVGSYEQYF. CDR3 bases read: TGTGCCACCAGCAGAGATTCAGTAGGGTCCTACGAG. This chain uses TRBV15 with TRBJ2-7; D uncertain. The CDR3 goes on 3 residues after the read ends, and that part is filled in from the germline J gene. V was pared by 0 bases and J by 1 base, with 10 bases between. This CDR3 has 15 amino acids. The germline V gene has CDR1 LNHNV and CDR2 YYDKDF (reference sequence).

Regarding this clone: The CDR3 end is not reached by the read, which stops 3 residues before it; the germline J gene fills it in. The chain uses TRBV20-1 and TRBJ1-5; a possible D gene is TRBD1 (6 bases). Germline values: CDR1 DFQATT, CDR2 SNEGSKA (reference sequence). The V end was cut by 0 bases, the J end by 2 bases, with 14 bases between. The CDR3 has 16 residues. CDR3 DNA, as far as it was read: TGCAGTGCTAGAGACGTACAGGGCTTGGGCAATCAGCCC. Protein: CSARDVQGLGNQP. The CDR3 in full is CSARDVQGLGNQPQHF.

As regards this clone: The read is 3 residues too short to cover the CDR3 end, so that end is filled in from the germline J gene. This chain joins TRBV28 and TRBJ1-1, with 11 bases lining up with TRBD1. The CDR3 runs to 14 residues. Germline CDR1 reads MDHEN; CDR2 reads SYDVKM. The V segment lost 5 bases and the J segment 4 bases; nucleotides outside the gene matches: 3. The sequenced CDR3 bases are TGTGCCAGCAGTCACGGGACAGGGGGCACTGAA. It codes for CASSHGTGGTE. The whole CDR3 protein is CASSHGTGGTEAFF.

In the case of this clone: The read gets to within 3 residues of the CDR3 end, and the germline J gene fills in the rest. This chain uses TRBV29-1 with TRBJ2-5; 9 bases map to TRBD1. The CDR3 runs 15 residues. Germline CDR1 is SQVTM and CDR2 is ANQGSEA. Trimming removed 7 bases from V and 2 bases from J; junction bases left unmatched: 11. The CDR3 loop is CSAEIQGAIQETQYF. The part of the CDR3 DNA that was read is TGCAGCGCAGAAATACAGGGGGCAATTCAAGAGACC.

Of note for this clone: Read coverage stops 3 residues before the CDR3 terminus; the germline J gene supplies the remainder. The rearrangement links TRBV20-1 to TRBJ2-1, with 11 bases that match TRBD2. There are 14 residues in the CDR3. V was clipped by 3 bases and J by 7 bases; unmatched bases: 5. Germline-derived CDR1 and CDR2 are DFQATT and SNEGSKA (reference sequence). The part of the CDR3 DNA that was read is TGCAGTGCTAGGCGACTAGCGGGATATAATGAG. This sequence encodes CSARRLAGYNE. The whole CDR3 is CSARRLAGYNEQFF.

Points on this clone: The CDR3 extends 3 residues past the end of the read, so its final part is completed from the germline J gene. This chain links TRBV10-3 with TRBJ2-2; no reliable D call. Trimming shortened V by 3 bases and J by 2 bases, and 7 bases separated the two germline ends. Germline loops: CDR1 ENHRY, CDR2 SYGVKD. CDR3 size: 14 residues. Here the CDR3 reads CAISELFNTGELFF. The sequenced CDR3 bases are TGTGCCATCAGTGAACTCTTCAACACCGGGGAG.

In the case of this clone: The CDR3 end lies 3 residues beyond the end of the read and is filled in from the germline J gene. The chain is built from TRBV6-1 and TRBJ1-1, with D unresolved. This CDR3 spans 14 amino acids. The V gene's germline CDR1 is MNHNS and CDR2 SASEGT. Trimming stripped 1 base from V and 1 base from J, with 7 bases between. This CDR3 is CASSEVSRNTEAFF. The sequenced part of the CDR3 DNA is TGTGCCAGCAGTGAAGTTTCCAGGAACACTGAA.

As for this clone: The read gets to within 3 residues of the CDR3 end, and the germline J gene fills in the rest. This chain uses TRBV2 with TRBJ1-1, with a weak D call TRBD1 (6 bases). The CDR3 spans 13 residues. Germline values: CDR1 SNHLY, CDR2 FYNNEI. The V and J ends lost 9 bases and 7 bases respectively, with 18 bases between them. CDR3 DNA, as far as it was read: TGTGCCAGTGGGACCGCGGGGGGCGGTGAA. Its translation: CASGTAGGGE. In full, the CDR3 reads CASGTAGGGEAFF.

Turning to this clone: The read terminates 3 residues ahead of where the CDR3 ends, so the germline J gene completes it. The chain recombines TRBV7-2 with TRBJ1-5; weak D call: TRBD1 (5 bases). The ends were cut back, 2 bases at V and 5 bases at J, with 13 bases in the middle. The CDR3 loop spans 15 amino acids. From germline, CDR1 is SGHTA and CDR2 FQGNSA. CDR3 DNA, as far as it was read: TGTGCCAGCAGCTTATCCCGGGGGGGTTATCAGCCC. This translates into CASSLSRGGYQP. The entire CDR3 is CASSLSRGGYQPQHF.

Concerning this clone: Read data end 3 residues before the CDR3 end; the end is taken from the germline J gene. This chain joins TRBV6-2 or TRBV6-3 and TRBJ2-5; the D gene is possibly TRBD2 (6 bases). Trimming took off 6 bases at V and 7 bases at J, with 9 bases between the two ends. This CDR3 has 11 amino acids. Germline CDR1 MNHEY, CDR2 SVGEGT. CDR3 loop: CASRHGGTQYF. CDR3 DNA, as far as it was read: TGTGCCAGCAGGCACGGGGGGACC.

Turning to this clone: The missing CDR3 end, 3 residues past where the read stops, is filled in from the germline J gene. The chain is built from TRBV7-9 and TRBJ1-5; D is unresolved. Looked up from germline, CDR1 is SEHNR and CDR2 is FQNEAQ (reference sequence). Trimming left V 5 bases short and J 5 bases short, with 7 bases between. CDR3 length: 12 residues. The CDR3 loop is CASSGRDQPQHF. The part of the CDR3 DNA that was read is TGTGCCAGCAGCGGTAGGGATCAGCCC.

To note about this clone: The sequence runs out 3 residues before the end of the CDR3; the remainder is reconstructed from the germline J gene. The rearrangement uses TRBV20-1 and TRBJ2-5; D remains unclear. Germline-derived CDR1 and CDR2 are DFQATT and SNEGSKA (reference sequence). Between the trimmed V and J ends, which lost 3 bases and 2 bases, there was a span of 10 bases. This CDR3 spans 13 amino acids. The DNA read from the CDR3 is TGCAGTGCTAGGAATAGCTTGCAAGAGACC. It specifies CSARNSLQET. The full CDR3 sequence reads CSARNSLQETQYF.

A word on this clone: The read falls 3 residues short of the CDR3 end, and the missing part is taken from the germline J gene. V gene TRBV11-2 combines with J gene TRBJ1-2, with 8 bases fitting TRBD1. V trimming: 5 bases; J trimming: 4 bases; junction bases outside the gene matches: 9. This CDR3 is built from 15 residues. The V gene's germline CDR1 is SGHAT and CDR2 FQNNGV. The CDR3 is CASSERQGMGYGYTF. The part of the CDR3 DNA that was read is TGTGCCAGCAGCGAACGACAGGGGATGGGCTATGGC.

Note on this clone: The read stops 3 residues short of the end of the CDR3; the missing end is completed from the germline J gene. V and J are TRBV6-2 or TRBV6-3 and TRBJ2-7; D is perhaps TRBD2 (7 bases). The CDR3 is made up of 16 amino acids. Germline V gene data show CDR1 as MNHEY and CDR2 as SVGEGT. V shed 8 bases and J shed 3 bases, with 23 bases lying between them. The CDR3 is CASARGGGLTYYEQYF. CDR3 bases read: TGTGCCAGCGCGAGAGGGGGGGGGCTTACCTACTACGAG.

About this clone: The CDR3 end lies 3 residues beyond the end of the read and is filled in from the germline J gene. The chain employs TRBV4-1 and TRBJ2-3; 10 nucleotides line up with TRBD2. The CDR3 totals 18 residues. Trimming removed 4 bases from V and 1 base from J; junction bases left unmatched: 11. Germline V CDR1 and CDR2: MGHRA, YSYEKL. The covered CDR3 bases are TGCGCCAGCAGCCTGGGGTCAGGGCTAGCGGGGGGCACAGATACG. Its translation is CASSLGSGLAGGTDT. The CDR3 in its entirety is CASSLGSGLAGGTDTQYF.